The 24 T cell receptor beta chains below come from one sample, sequenced in a study of CD8+CD57+ T cells in acquired aplastic anemia. Researchers used genomic DNA as the template to profile TCR beta VDJ and CDR3. Each CDR3 protein is one row after TCRdb ran MiXCR on the reads. The data hold 90,000 to 150,000 distinct CDR3 sequences, with 58% observed a single time. By flow cytometry, patients selected for sequencing had shown an expansion of CD8+CD57+ cells. The sequenced sample consisted of sorted CD4+, CD8+, or CD8+CD57+ T cells (not recorded which) from PBMCs. Receptor source: a human donor with aplastic anemia.

This chain connects TRBV7-2 to TRBJ1-6; D is unclear. The CDR3 has 14 residues. Germline CDR1 SGHTA, CDR2 FQGNSA. Trimming removed 5 bases at V and 9 bases at J, with 14 bases between. This chain's CDR3 is CASSLSAWGSPLHF. The CDR3, as DNA: TGTGCCAGCAGCCTAAGTGCTTGGGGTTCACCCCTCCACTTT.

The chain is built from TRBV29-1 and TRBJ2-7; TRBD2 is a possible D gene (5 bases). CDR1 is SQVTM, CDR2 ANQGSEA, per germline. Between the trimmed V and J ends, which lost 5 bases and 0 bases, there was a span of 11 bases. CDR3 length: 13 residues. CDR3 region: CSVKLGSSYEQYF. CDR3 nucleotides: TGCAGCGTTAAACTAGGTAGCTCCTACGAGCAGTACTTC.

This clonotype came up many times. V gene TRBV19 combines with J gene TRBJ2-1, with 7 bases fitting TRBD2. Germline CDR1 and CDR2: LNHDA and SQIVND (reference sequence). The CDR3 length is 15 residues. J was trimmed by 1 base and V by 3 bases; bases with no gene match: 3. CDR3 coding DNA: TGTGCCAGTAGTATGGGAGGGGCATCCTACAATGAGCAGTTCTTC. It codes for CASSMGGASYNEQFF. The variable domain in full, with the rest retrieved from reference TRBV19 and TRBJ2-1, is DGGITQSPKYLFRKEGQNVTLSCEQNLNHDAMYWYRQDPGQGLRLIYYSQIVNDFQKGDIAEGYSVSREKKESFPLTVTSAQKNPTAFYLCASSMGGASYNEQFFGPGTRLTVL.

This chain links TRBV19 with TRBJ2-5; D call uncertain. From germline, CDR1 is LNHDA and CDR2 SQIVND (reference sequence). The CDR3 sequence is 13 residues long. The V end was cut by 7 bases, the J end by 4 bases, with 13 bases between. The CDR3 DNA is TGTGCCAGTAACCCTCGCCCAGGAGAGACCCAGTACTTC. Protein: CASNPRPGETQYF.

This clonotype was detected many times. This rearrangement joins TRBV9 to TRBJ2-3; no reliable D call. The germline V gene has CDR1 SGDLS and CDR2 YYNGEE. The CDR3 sequence is 15 residues long. V lost 2 bases to trimming and J lost 0 bases, with 10 bases between them. The CDR3 region has the DNA TGTGCCAGCAGCGTTATCGGGTTCAGCACAGATACGCAGTATTTT. Its protein is CASSVIGFSTDTQYF.

CDR3 nucleotide sequence: TGCAGTGCCAAGTTAGCGGGAGGGCCTTTCCACGAGCAGTACTTC. Translated, it gives CSAKLAGGPFHEQYF. J is TRBJ2-7 and V is TRBV20-1, with 11 bases aligning to TRBD2. Germline-derived CDR1 and CDR2 are DFQATT and SNEGSKA (reference sequence). The CDR3 is 15 residues long. With 6 bases clipped from V and 5 bases from J, the junction kept 12 bases outside the gene matches.

The chain carries TRBV2 and TRBJ1-5; D gene uncertain. CDR3 length: 13 amino acids. V was pared by 2 bases and J by 7 bases, with 9 bases between. Germline CDR1 is SNHLY and CDR2 is FYNNEI. The chain's CDR3 is CASSETGEQPQHF. The CDR3 nucleotides are TGTGCCAGCAGTGAAACGGGCGAACAGCCCCAGCATTTT.

Ten or more counts support this clonotype. The chain joins TRBV20-1 to TRBJ1-1; the D is unclear. V lost 0 bases, J lost 0 bases, and 11 bases lay in between. This CDR3 region has 15 residues. Germline values: CDR1 DFQATT, CDR2 SNEGSKA (reference sequence). The CDR3 DNA reads TGCAGTGCTAGAGAGGGGTTCCTTATGAACACTGAAGCTTTCTTT. This encodes CSAREGFLMNTEAFF.

This clonotype was observed a handful of times. This chain uses TRBV6-6 with TRBJ2-5; unclear D gene. This CDR3 is built from 13 residues. V was cut by 9 bases and J by 1 base, with 12 bases left in between. Per the germline V gene, CDR1 is MNHNY and CDR2 is SVGAGI (reference sequence). CDR3 sequence (DNA): TGTGCCAGTGGACCCCTCGTCCAAGAGACCCAGTACTTC. Protein: CASGPLVQETQYF.

The CDR3 DNA follows: TGCGCCAGCAATGGCTTTACCGGGGAGCTGTTTTTT. It codes for CASNGFTGELFF. The chain employs TRBV10-2 and TRBJ2-2, with D unresolved. V was clipped by 7 bases and J by 5 bases, with 8 bases between them. The CDR3 sequence is 12 residues long. CDR1 WSHSY and CDR2 SAAADI come from the germline V gene.

This chain uses TRBV9 with TRBJ2-1; no clear D gene. The CDR3 has 10 residues. Germline V gives CDR1 SGDLS, CDR2 YYNGEE. Trimming left V 5 bases short and J 9 bases short, with 6 bases between. The chain's CDR3 is CASRPSEQFF. The CDR3 DNA reads as TGTGCCAGCAGGCCCAGTGAGCAGTTCTTC. Full variable domain (rest looked up from reference TRBV9 and TRBJ2-1): DSGVTQTPKHLITATGQRVTLRCSPRSGDLSVYWYQQSLDQGLQFLIQYYNGEERAKGNILERFSAQQFPDLHSELNLSSLELGDSALYFCASRPSEQFFGPGTRLTVL.

This clonotype has at least ten counts. This rearrangement joins TRBV6-1 to TRBJ2-7, with a weak D call TRBD2 (5 bases). This CDR3 spans 14 amino acids. CDR1 and CDR2 from the germline V gene are MNHNS and SASEGT. The V and J ends lost 6 bases and 0 bases respectively, with 12 bases between them. The CDR3 DNA reads as TGTGCCAGCAGCATAGGAGAGGGCTCCTACGAGCAGTACTTC. The encoded protein is CASSIGEGSYEQYF.

This clonotype occurred many times. The V call is TRBV5-5, the J call TRBJ2-7; D is tentatively TRBD1 or TRBD2 (5 bases each). The CDR3 loop spans 14 amino acids. Trimming pared 5 bases from V and 0 bases from J, leaving 12 bases between. CDR1 and CDR2 (germline): SGHKS, YYEKEE (reference sequence). The CDR3 region is CASRTGTGSYEQYF. The CDR3 DNA follows: TGTGCCAGCAGAACCGGGACGGGCTCCTACGAGCAGTACTTC.

The chain carries TRBV2 and TRBJ1-2; a weak D match, TRBD1 (6 bases). This CDR3 region has 13 residues. Germline values: CDR1 SNHLY, CDR2 FYNNEI. Trimming stripped 5 bases from V and 6 bases from J, with 13 bases between. CDR3 DNA sequence: TGTGCCAGCAGTCGGGGGCCCTTCAATGGCTACACCTTC. Its translation: CASSRGPFNGYTF.

About this clonotype: A much larger clone lies one base from this, so it may be a read error. V gene TRBV7-9 combines with J gene TRBJ1-2; D gene ambiguous. This CDR3 has 13 amino acids. Germline CDR1 SEHNR, CDR2 FQNEAQ (reference sequence). CDR3 sequence: CAGSSGANYGYTF. Written as DNA, the CDR3 is TGTGCCGGCAGCTCGGGAGCTAACTATGGCTACACCTTC.

This clonotype was detected ten times or more. The rearrangement joins TRBV2 to TRBJ2-7, with D tentatively TRBD2 (6 bases). V was trimmed by 6 bases and J by 3 bases, leaving 18 bases between them. The CDR3 has 15 residues. Germline CDR1 and CDR2: SNHLY and FYNNEI. CDR3 in DNA: TGTGCCAGCAGCGGGACTCCTAATGATTACTACGAGCAGTACTTC. This codes for CASSGTPNDYYEQYF.

The gene calls are TRBV5-6 and TRBJ2-5, with 9 bases fitting TRBD2. The ends lost 3 bases at V and 4 bases at J; junction bases unmatched: 10. In germline, CDR1 is SGHDT, CDR2 YYEEEE. The CDR3 has 16 amino acids. The CDR3 region is CASSSSGGLGAETQYF. The CDR3 DNA reads TGTGCCAGCAGCTCAAGCGGGGGGCTGGGGGCAGAGACCCAGTACTTC.

This clonotype was counted ten times or more. This chain connects TRBV7-9 to TRBJ2-5; TRBD2 matches at 13 bases. This CDR3 spans 15 amino acids. V lost 4 bases to trimming and J lost 4 bases; unmatched junction nucleotides: 3. The germline V gene has CDR1 SEHNR and CDR2 FQNEAQ (reference sequence). In DNA, the CDR3 is TGTGCCAGCAGCTCACTAGCGGGGGGGCCAGAGACCCAGTACTTC. Translated, it gives CASSSLAGGPETQYF. The whole variable domain, filled in from reference TRBV7-9 and TRBJ2-5, reads DTGVSQNPRHKITKRGQNVTFRCDPISEHNRLYWYRQTLGQGPEFLTYFQNEAQLEKSRLLSDRFSAERPKGSFSTLEIQRTEQGDSAMYLCASSSLAGGPETQYFGPGTRLLVL.

This chain links TRBV7-8 with TRBJ2-3; D is unresolved. Germline assignment: CDR1 SGHVS and CDR2 FQNEAQ. The CDR3 spans 12 residues. Trimming removed 5 bases from V and 6 bases from J, with 9 bases in between. The chain's CDR3 is CASSAVMDTQYF. CDR3 in DNA: TGTGCCAGCAGCGCTGTCATGGATACGCAGTATTTT. The whole variable domain, remainder taken from reference TRBV7-8 and TRBJ2-3, is GAGVSQSPRYKVAKRGQDVALRCDPISGHVSLFWYQQALGQGPEFLTYFQNEAQLDKSGLPSDRFFAERPEGSVSTLKIQRTQQEDSAVYLCASSAVMDTQYFGPGTRLTVL.

Many counts were recorded for this clonotype. The rearrangement uses TRBV9 and TRBJ2-1; TRBD1 might be the D (6 bases). Looked up from germline, CDR1 is SGDLS and CDR2 is YYNGEE. The CDR3 contains 14 residues. The V end was cut by 7 bases, the J end by 4 bases, with 15 bases between. CDR3 loop: CASLNRAPYNEQFF. The DNA of the CDR3 is TGTGCCAGCTTAAACAGGGCTCCTTACAATGAGCAGTTCTTC.

This clonotype was seen a handful of times. The V gene is TRBV29-1, the J gene TRBJ1-1, with D perhaps TRBD1 (6 bases). This CDR3 has 12 amino acids. The germline CDR1 and CDR2 sequences are SQVTM and ANQGSEA. Trimming pared 3 bases from V and 5 bases from J, leaving 10 bases between. This CDR3 reads CSVEGQGTEAFF. CDR3 coding DNA: TGCAGCGTTGAGGGGCAGGGGACTGAAGCTTTCTTT.

The rearrangement links TRBV25-1 to TRBJ1-2; a weak D match, TRBD1 (5 bases). The length of the CDR3 is 13 residues. Trimming took off 6 bases at V and 8 bases at J, with 16 bases between the two ends. CDR1 is MGHDK, CDR2 SYGVNS, per germline. CDR3 sequence: CASSPLAQGGYTF. Written as DNA, the CDR3 is TGTGCCAGCAGCCCCCTGGCCCAGGGAGGCTACACCTTC.

This clonotype was counted many times. The chain employs TRBV5-5 and TRBJ1-1; a weak D match, TRBD1 (5 bases). CDR1 SGHKS and CDR2 YYEKEE come from the germline V gene (reference sequence). V was pared by 4 bases and J by 11 bases, with 15 bases between. The CDR3 runs to 12 residues. The CDR3 DNA sequence: TGTGCCAGCAGCCTCCGGGACGGGCACGCTTTCTTT. Translation gives CASSLRDGHAFF.

J is TRBJ1-1 and V is TRBV20-1; maybe TRBD1 (5 bases). Trimming left V 3 bases short and J 4 bases short, with 15 bases between. Per the germline V gene, CDR1 is DFQATT and CDR2 is SNEGSKA (reference sequence). The CDR3 is made up of 14 amino acids. The CDR3 reads CSASNKGRITEAFF. CDR3 in DNA: TGCAGTGCTAGTAATAAGGGACGGATCACTGAAGCTTTCTTT.